This T cell receptor (beta chain) was retrieved from a study of CD8+CD57+ T cells in acquired aplastic anemia. About the study: An average of 3.2 ug of DNA was obtained from sorted CD4+ and CD8+ cells.

Researchers used genomic DNA as the template to profile TCR beta VDJ and CDR3. A single record per CDR3 protein comes from TCRdb applying MiXCR to the reads. The sample shows 250,000 to 300,000 distinct CDR3 sequences, approximately 55% of them seen only once. This CDR3 is 11 amino acids long. Germline loops: CDR1 LNHDA, CDR2 SQIVND (reference sequence). V lost 5 bases and J 10 bases, leaving 11 bases between the germline ends. This sequence was found in a human donor with severe aplastic anemia or a healthy control (not recorded which). V gene TRBV19 combines with J gene TRBJ1-1; D may be TRBD1 (5 bases). The sample consisted of sorted CD4+, CD8+, or CD8+CD57+ T cells (not recorded which) from PBMCs. The CDR3 spells CASSQGVRAFF. The CDR3 DNA is TGTGCCAGTAGTCAGGGCGTGCGAGCTTTCTTT.